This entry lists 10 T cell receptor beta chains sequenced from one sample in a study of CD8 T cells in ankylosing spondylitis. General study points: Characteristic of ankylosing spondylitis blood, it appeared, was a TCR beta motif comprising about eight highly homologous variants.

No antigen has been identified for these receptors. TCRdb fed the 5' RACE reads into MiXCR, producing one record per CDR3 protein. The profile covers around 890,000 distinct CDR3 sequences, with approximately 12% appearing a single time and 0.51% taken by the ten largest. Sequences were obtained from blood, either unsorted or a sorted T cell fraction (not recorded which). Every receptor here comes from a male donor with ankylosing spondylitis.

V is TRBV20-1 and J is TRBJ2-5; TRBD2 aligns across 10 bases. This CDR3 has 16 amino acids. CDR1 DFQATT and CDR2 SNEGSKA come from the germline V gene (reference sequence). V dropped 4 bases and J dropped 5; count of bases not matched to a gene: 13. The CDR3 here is CSAIRLAGQGGETQYF. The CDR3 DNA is TGCAGTGCTATAAGACTAGCGGGCCAGGGGGGGGAGACCCAGTACTTC.

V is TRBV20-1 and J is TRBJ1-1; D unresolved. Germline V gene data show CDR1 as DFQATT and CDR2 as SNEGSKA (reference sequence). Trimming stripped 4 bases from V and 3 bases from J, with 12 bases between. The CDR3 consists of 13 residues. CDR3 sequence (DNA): TGCAGTGCTACTGAGGACGGATACACTGAAGCTTTCTTT. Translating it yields CSATEDGYTEAFF.

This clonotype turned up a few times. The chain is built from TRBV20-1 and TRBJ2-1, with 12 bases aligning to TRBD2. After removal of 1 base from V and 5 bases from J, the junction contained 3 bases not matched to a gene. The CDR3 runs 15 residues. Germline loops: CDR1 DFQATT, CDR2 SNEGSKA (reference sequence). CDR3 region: CSARGSSGRDNEQFF. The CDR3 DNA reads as TGCAGTGCTAGAGGGTCTAGCGGGAGGGACAATGAGCAGTTCTTC.

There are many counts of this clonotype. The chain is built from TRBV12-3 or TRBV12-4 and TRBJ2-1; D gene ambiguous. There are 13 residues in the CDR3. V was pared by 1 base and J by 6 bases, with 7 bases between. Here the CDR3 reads CASSLGISNEQFF. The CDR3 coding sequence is TGTGCCAGCAGTTTAGGTATTAGCAATGAGCAGTTCTTC.

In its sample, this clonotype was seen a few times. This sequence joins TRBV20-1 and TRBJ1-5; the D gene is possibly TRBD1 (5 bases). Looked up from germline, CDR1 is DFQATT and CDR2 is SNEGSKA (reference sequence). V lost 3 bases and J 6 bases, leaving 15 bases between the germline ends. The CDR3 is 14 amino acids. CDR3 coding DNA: TGCAGTGCTAGTGGGTCGGATGGGGCTCAGCCCCAGCATTTT. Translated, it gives CSASGSDGAQPQHF.

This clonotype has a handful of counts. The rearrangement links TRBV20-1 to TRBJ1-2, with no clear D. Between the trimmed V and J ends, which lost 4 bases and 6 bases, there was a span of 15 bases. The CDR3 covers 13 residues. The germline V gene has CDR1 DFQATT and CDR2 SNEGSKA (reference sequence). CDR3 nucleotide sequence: TGCAGTGCTACGGAAAGTAGGAGGAATGGCTACACCTTC. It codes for CSATESRRNGYTF.

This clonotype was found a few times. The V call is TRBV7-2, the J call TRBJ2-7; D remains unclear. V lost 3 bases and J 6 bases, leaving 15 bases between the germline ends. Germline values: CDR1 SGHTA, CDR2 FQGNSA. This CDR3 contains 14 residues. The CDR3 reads CASSLRIGPGEQYF. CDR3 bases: TGTGCCAGCAGCTTGCGGATCGGGCCGGGCGAGCAGTACTTC.

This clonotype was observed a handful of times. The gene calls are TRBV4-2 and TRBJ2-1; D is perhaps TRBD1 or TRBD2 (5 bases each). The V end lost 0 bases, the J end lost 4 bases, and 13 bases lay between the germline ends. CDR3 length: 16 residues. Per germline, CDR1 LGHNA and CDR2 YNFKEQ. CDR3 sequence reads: CASSQDRQGGYNEQFF. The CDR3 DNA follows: TGTGCCAGCAGCCAAGATAGGCAGGGCGGGTACAATGAGCAGTTCTTC.

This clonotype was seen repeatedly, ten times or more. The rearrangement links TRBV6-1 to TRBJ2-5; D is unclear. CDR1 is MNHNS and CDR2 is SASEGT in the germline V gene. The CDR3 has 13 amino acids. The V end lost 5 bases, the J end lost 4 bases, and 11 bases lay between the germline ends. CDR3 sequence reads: CASSTTITETQYF. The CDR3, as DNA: TGTGCCAGCAGTACCACTATCACAGAGACCCAGTACTTC.

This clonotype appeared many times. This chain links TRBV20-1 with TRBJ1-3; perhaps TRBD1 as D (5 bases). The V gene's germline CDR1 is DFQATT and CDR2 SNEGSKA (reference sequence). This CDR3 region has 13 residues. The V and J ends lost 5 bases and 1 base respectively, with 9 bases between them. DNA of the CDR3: TGCAGTGCTCCCAGGGTGTCTGGAAACACCATATATTTT. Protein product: CSAPRVSGNTIYF.